This T cell receptor beta chain was identified in a study of T cells in narcolepsy. Notes on the study in general: Autoreactive clone sequences were missing from some blood memory CD4+ repertoires. HCRT-specific and TRIB2-specific autoreactive clonotypes appeared among same-patient CSF and blood CD4+ clonotypes.

With regard to this clone: Its antigen is undetermined.

Germline CDR1 is ENHRY and CDR2 is SYGVKD. This CDR3 is built from 13 residues. Between the trimmed V and J ends, which lost 8 bases and 6 bases, there was a span of 13 bases. The protocol was immunoSEQ multiplex PCR, while the TCRdb copy is restricted to in-frame clones and leaves out a portion. Of about 30,000 clones listed, about 83% were seen once; the top ten hold less than 1%. The TCR sequence derives from a human donor with narcolepsy. V usage is TRBV10-3 and J usage is TRBJ1-4, with D possibly TRBD1 on 6 matching bases. Sequences were obtained from CD45RA- memory CD4+ T cells from PBMCs. The CDR3 here is CAIAGGGDEKLFF. The CDR3 nucleotides read TGTGCCATCGCGGGGGGGGGCGATGAAAAACTGTTTTTT.